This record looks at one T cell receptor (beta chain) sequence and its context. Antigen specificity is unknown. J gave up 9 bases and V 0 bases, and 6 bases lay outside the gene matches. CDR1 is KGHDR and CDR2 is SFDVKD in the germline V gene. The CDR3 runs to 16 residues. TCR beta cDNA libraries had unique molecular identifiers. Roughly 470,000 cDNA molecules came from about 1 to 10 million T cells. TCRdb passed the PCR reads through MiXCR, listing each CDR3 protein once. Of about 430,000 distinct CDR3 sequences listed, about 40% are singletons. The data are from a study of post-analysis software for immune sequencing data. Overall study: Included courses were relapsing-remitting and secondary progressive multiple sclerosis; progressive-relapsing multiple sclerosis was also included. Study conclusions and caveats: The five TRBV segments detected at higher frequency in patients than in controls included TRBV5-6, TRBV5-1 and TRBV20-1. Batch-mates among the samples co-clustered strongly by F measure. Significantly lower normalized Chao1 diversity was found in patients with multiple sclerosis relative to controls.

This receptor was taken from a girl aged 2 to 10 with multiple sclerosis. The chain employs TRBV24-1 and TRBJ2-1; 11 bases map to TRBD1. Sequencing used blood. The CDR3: CATSDLPGQGAPEQFF. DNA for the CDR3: TGTGCCACCAGTGATTTGCCCGGACAGGGGGCGCCTGAGCAGTTCTTC.